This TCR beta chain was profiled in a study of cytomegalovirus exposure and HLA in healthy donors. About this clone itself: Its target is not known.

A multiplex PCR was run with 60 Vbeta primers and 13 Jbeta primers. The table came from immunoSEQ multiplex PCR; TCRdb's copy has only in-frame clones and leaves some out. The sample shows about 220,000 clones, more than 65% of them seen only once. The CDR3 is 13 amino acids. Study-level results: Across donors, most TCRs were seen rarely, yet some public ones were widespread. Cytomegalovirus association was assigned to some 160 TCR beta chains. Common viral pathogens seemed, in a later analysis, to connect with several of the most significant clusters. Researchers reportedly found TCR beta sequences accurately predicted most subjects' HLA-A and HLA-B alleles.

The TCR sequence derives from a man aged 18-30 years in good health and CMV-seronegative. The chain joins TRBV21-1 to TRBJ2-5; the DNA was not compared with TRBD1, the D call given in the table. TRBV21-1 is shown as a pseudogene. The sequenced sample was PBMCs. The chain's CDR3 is CASSPDIQETQYF. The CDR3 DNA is TGTGCCAGCAGCCCGGACATACAAGAGACCCAGTACTTC.